This T cell receptor (beta chain) was profiled in a study of vaccination effects on CD4 cells after COVID-19. The V end was cut by 6 bases, the J end by 1 base, with 13 bases between. CDR3 size: 15 residues. Germline V gene lookup returns CDR1 MNHEY and CDR2 SMNVEV (reference sequence). Concerning this clone itself: The antigen remains undetermined.

Peptide-pool stimulation followed by sequencing identified expanded antigen-specific CD4+ clonotypes in the ViraFEST assay. Culture lasted about 11 days before CD4+ T cell isolation. Vaccinated recipients, who were negative for nucleocapsid antibodies, had no history of SARS-CoV-2 infection. General observations from the study: Clones that were induced by infection or by vaccine showed marked contraction late after vaccination.

Clones were sequenced by immunoSEQ multiplex PCR, and TCRdb holds only the in-frame ones, with some missing. In the table there are around 71,000 clones, approximately 72% of which are singletons. V usage is TRBV27 and J usage is TRBJ2-4; possibly TRBD2 for D (5 bases). This clonotype originated in a human donor who received a COVID-19 vaccine. The sample here was CD4+ T cells from PBMCs cultured with HCoV-OC43 spike peptides, taken before COVID-19 vaccination. Subset denoted: HCoV-OC43 spike overlapping peptide pool stimulation. CDR3 in amino acids: CASSKPSGAKNIQYF. The CDR3 DNA sequence: TGTGCCAGCAGCAAACCCTCGGGGGCCAAAAACATTCAGTACTTC.